The present entry profiles one T cell receptor beta chain with its context. Data came from immunoSEQ multiplex PCR; TCRdb stores just in-frame clones and leaves some out. The table lists roughly 150,000 clones, roughly 90% of them singletons. This sample was taken from a study of blood T cell repertoires in COVID-19. The CDR3 is made up of 14 amino acids. Germline V CDR1 and CDR2: SGHRS, YFSETQ. The V and J ends lost 7 bases and 2 bases, in that order; junction bases with no gene match: 8. The sequenced sample consisted of PBMCs or T cells enriched from blood (not recorded which). This clonotype was sampled from a man aged 50-59 years who had recovered from COVID-19. This chain links TRBV5-1 with TRBJ1-1; 7 nucleotides align to TRBD1. CDR3 loop: CASLAGTANTEAFF. The CDR3 DNA reads as TGCGCCAGCCTGGCCGGGACAGCCAACACTGAAGCTTTCTTT.